Shown below are 5 T cell receptor beta chains from a single sample sequenced in a study of T-cell reconstitution after alpha-beta-depleted transplantation in children. It was with unique molecular identifiers that the TCRbeta library was prepared. MiXCR, applied by TCRdb to the PCR reads, yields one record per CDR3 protein. The sample lists 90,000 to 100,000 distinct CDR3 sequences, about 12% occurring once. This specimen was PBMCs from the stem cell graft donor, taken from the stem cell graft. Source of these receptors: a human donor who donated a stem cell graft to a child with inherited bone marrow failure.

Regarding this clonotype: A much larger clone lies one base from this, so it may be a read error. This chain uses TRBV4-3 with TRBJ2-1; tentatively, D is TRBD2 (6 bases). V was cut by 8 bases and J by 9 bases, with 14 bases left in between. The CDR3 has 12 amino acids. Germline loops: CDR1 LGHNA, CDR2 YSLEER. CDR3 bases: TGCGCCAGCGGACGGCGGGGTGCTGAGCAGTTCTTC. It is translated as CASGRRGAEQFF.

This clonotype was seen ten or more times. This CDR3 reads CSARPGQGSTDTQYF. CDR3 coding DNA: TGCAGTGCTAGACCCGGACAGGGTAGCACAGATACGCAGTATTTT. The rearrangement uses TRBV20-1 and TRBJ2-3; 8 positions match TRBD1. V trimming: 2 bases; J trimming: 0 bases; junction bases outside the gene matches: 4. Germline CDR1 DFQATT, CDR2 SNEGSKA (reference sequence). The CDR3 contains 15 residues.

This clonotype was observed at least ten times. The rearrangement joins TRBV20-1 to TRBJ2-5, with 13 bases that match TRBD2. Germline CDR1 reads DFQATT; CDR2 reads SNEGSKA (reference sequence). The junction had 3 bases not matched to a gene; V was cut back by 6 bases and J by 5 bases. This CDR3 comprises 13 residues. The CDR3 region has the DNA TGCAGTGCCTCACTAGCGGGAGGGGAGACCCAGTACTTC. The encoded protein is CSASLAGGETQYF.

This clonotype has at least ten counts. The chain carries TRBV7-9 and TRBJ2-7; perhaps TRBD1 as D (7 bases). Germline V gene data show CDR1 as SEHNR and CDR2 as FQNEAQ (reference sequence). The CDR3 extends over 15 amino acids. V lost 5 bases and J lost 0, with 14 bases in between. CDR3 amino acids: CASSPRDSYSYEQYF. The CDR3 nucleotides are TGTGCCAGCAGCCCGCGGGACAGTTACTCCTACGAGCAGTACTTC.

This clonotype was observed at least ten times. This chain uses TRBV4-2 with TRBJ2-5, with D unresolved. Germline V gives CDR1 LGHNA, CDR2 YNFKEQ. V was shortened by 3 bases and J by 3 bases, with 11 bases between the two germline ends. The CDR3 is 14 amino acids. The CDR3 DNA reads TGTGCCAGCAGCCAGGCCCCCGCAGAAGAGACCCAGTACTTC. Protein sequence: CASSQAPAEETQYF.